This note documents a single T cell receptor beta chain sequence. Some clones are missing from TCRdb's copy, which holds only in-frame ones; the method was immunoSEQ multiplex PCR. The data show fewer than 300,000 clones, about nine tenths seen once. Participant age was roughly 18 to 90 years, and participants resided in approximately 25 US areas. Donors were grouped by their self-reported clinical history. Two negative PCRs, clearance, or symptom resolution characterized the recovered Cohort 3 donors. The sample is drawn from a study of blood T cell repertoires in COVID-19. The ends were cut back, 7 bases at V and 8 bases at J, with 9 bases in the middle. Germline CDR1 and CDR2: MNHEY and SMNVEV (reference sequence). The CDR3 contains 12 residues.

This receptor was taken from a man aged 18 to 30 who had recovered from COVID-19. Sequencing was performed on PBMCs or T cells enriched from blood (not recorded which). V and J are TRBV27 and TRBJ1-6, with D possibly TRBD1 on 5 matching bases. The CDR3 loop reads CASNTGYSPLHF. Here the CDR3 DNA reads TGTGCCAGCAACACAGGTTATTCACCCCTCCACTTT.